This T cell receptor (beta chain) comes out of a study of blood T cell repertoires in COVID-19. Looking at the study overall: T cells, B-cell-depleted T cells, or PBMCs provided the cDNA or gDNA that served as material.

V shed 4 bases and J shed 2 bases, with 11 bases lying between them. This CDR3 spans 14 amino acids. Germline CDR1 reads GTSNPN; CDR2 reads SVGIG (reference sequence). Produced via immunoSEQ multiplex PCR; TCRdb's table is partial and in-frame only. The sample contains fewer than 350,000 clones, approximately 86% of which appear only once. The sample comprised peripheral blood. This chain links TRBV30 with TRBJ1-4, with a tentative D call TRBD1 (6 bases). This clonotype was sampled from a woman between 65 and 79 years old with COVID-19, enrolled during active disease. CDR3 bases: TGTGCCTGGACGGGGGGCATGACTAATGAAAAACTGTTTTTT. It encodes CAWTGGMTNEKLFF.